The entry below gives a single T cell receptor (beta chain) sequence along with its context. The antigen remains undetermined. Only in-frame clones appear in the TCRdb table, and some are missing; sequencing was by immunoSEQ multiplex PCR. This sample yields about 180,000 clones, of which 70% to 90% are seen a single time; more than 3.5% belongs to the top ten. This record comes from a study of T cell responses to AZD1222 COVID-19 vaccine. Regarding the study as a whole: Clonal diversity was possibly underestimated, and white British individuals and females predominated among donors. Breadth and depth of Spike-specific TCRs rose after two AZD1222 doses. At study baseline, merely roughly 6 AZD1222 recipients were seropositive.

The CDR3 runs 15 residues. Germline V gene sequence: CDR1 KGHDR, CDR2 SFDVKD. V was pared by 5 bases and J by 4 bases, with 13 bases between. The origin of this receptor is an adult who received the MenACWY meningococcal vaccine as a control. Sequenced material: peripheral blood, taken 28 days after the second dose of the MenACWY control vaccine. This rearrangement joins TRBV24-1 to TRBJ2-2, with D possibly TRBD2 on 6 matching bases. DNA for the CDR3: TGTGCCACCAGTGTAAGGGGAGGCTCCACCGGGGAGCTGTTTTTT. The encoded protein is CATSVRGGSTGELFF.